This T cell receptor (beta chain) comes out of a study of blood T cell repertoires in COVID-19. Overall study: T cells, B-cell-depleted T cells, or PBMCs supplied cDNA or gDNA.

This CDR3 has 15 residues. V was cut by 0 bases and J by 8 bases, with 17 bases left in between. The germline V gene has CDR1 SGHRS and CDR2 YFSETQ. This clone was counted a single time. Sequencing used immunoSEQ multiplex PCR; TCRdb keeps in-frame clones, though not all of them. This sample yields some 380,000 clones, of which around 90% are seen a single time; approximately 2.1% belongs to the top ten. Sequencing input: PBMCs or T cells enriched from blood (not recorded which). The TCR sequence derives from a woman aged 40 to 55 with acute COVID-19. The gene calls are TRBV5-1 and TRBJ1-2; D is possibly TRBD1 (6 bases). CDR3 DNA: TGCGCCAGCAGCTTGGAGACAGGATTCGGGGAGGGCTACACCTTC. Translating gives CASSLETGFGEGYTF.